The 30 T cell receptor beta chains in this list originate from one sample, sequenced in a study of tumor-infiltrating lymphocytes in primary liver carcinoma. Starting material of 500 ng total RNA yielded TCR beta cDNA via a constant-region primer. For TCR beta, libraries were produced by three nested multiplex PCR rounds using slightly modified ARM-PCR. PCR rounds one and two used TRBV1-TRBV30 forward primers with a C-beta reverse primer for around 11 cycles each. In TCRdb, the multiplex PCR reads were re-called with MiXCR into one record per CDR3 protein. The table lists 95,000 to 150,000 distinct CDR3 sequences, around 70% of them singletons. From 20-30 mg of unsorted bulk tissue, DNA and RNA were co-extracted together. The specimen was tumor-adjacent normal liver tissue. The receptors were sampled from a woman in her sixties with primary liver carcinoma and hepatitis B virus infection.

This clonotype was observed once. The chain recombines TRBV6-5 with TRBJ1-1; 11 positions agree with TRBD1. Per germline, CDR1 MNHEY and CDR2 SVGAGI. With 4 bases clipped from V and 11 bases from J, the junction kept 15 bases outside the gene matches. The CDR3 contains 16 residues. This CDR3 is CASSLGQGVGVIEAFF. The CDR3 DNA is TGTGCCAGCAGTTTGGGACAGGGGGTTGGAGTGATTGAGGCTTTCTTT.

As concerns this clonotype: The conserved phenylalanine or tryptophan normally closing the CDR3 is absent here, so this likely arose from a read error. The V gene is TRBV5-1, the J gene TRBJ2-2, with 9 nucleotides matching TRBD2. The CDR3 has 17 amino acids. Germline V CDR1 and CDR2: SGHRS, YFSETQ. The CDR3 protein is CASSWSLAGPNMGELFL. The CDR3 coding sequence is TGCGCCAGCAGCTGGAGCCTAGCGGGACCGAACATGGGGGAACTGTTTCTT.

Worth noting for this clonotype: This may be a read error: a much more frequent sequence differs by one nucleotide. This chain connects TRBV11-2 to TRBJ2-3; no clear D. Germline assignment: CDR1 SGHAT and CDR2 FQNNGV. The CDR3 covers 15 residues. The CDR3 sequence is CVSTSLLSGTDTQYF. The DNA for the CDR3 is TGTGTCAGCACCTCCTTACTCTCTGGCACAGATACGCAGTATTTT.

As concerns this clonotype: It may be a read error: a sequence one base away is much more abundant. Here the CDR3 reads CSSSSPVNQETQYF. DNA for the CDR3: TGTTCCAGCAGCTCGCCAGTGAATCAAGAGACCCAGTACTTC. V gene TRBV5-4 combines with J gene TRBJ2-5, with D uncertain. Germline V gives CDR1 SGHNT, CDR2 YYREEE (reference sequence). This CDR3 has 14 residues. Full variable domain (outside the CDR3, taken from reference TRBV5-4 and TRBJ2-5): ETGVTQSPTHLIKTRGQQVTLRCSSQSGHNTVSWYQQALGQGPQFIFQYYREEENGRGNFPPRFSGLQFPNYSSELNVNALELDDSALYLCSSSSPVNQETQYFGPGTRLLVL.

The rearrangement joins TRBV7-9 to TRBJ2-1, with TRBD2 as a possible D gene (6 bases). CDR1 SEHNR and CDR2 FQNEAQ come from the germline V gene (reference sequence). The length of the CDR3 is 15 residues. V lost 5 bases, J lost 0 bases, and 11 bases lay in between. CDR3 DNA sequence: TGTGCCAGCAGCCCAGGGACTCACTCCTACAATGAGCAGTTCTTC. It yields the protein CASSPGTHSYNEQFF. Variable domain in full (rest from reference TRBV7-9 and TRBJ2-1): DTGVSQNPRHKITKRGQNVTFRCDPISEHNRLYWYRQTLGQGPEFLTYFQNEAQLEKSRLLSDRFSAERPKGSFSTLEIQRTEQGDSAMYLCASSPGTHSYNEQFFGPGTRLTVL.

As for this clonotype: This CDR3 is missing its conserved last phenylalanine or tryptophan, likely due to a read error. The V call is TRBV11-2, the J call TRBJ2-3; D not certain. The DNA end is more similar to TRBJ1-5, so the J call may be wrong. The germline CDR1 and CDR2 sequences are SGHAT and FQNNGV. The CDR3 has 14 residues. The CDR3 reads CASSLESSGRSQHS. The CDR3 DNA follows: TGTGCCAGCAGCTTAGAGTCTAGCGGGAGGTCTCAGCATTCT.

As to this clonotype: A junction boundary mismatches the germline segment, possibly from a read error. The V call is TRBV11-3, the J call TRBJ2-7; D is uncertain. The germline CDR1 and CDR2 sequences are SGHNT and YENEEA. CDR3 size: 12 residues. CDR3 coding DNA: TGTGCCATCAGCTCCACCCCCTACAAGCAGTACTTC. Translation gives CAISSTPYKQYF.

Worth noting for this clonotype: The conserved phenylalanine or tryptophan normally closing the CDR3 is absent here, so this likely arose from a read error. The rearrangement joins TRBV11-2 to TRBJ2-5; D is unclear. V lost 4 bases to trimming and J lost 9 bases, with 15 bases between them. The CDR3 is 13 amino acids. From germline, CDR1 is SGHAT and CDR2 FQNNGV. CDR3 protein: CASSWKEHEAQYL. CDR3 bases: TGTGCCAGCAGCTGGAAGGAGCATGAGGCCCAGTACTTA.

In regard to this clonotype: Because the CDR3 is missing its conserved closing phenylalanine or tryptophan, this is likely a read error. The chain is built from TRBV2 and TRBJ1-6, with D possibly matching TRBD1 (5 bases). V was pared by 6 bases and J by 10 bases, with 16 bases between. CDR1 and CDR2 (germline): SNHLY, FYNNEI. The CDR3 is 14 amino acids. The CDR3 reads CASRRTGQGSPLHL. The CDR3, as DNA: TGTGCCAGCAGGAGGACGGGGCAGGGATCACCCCTCCACTTG.

Details on this clonotype: It is likely a read error, because the conserved phenylalanine at the end of the CDR3 is missing. The chain joins TRBV11-1 to TRBJ2-1, with D tentatively TRBD2 (6 bases). Trimming removed 4 bases at V and 5 bases at J, with 18 bases between. The V gene's germline CDR1 is SGHAT and CDR2 FQDESV (reference sequence). The CDR3 is 16 residues long. As DNA, the CDR3 is TGTGCCAGCAGCTCTCGAGGCGGGACCTTAAACAATGAGCAGTTCTAC. Its translation: CASSSRGGTLNNEQFY.

The CDR3 sequence is CASSSGQGDQSQHF. The CDR3 bases are TGTGCCAGCAGCTCGGGACAGGGAGACCAGTCCCAGCATTTT. V is TRBV11-1 and J is TRBJ1-5; the match to TRBD1 covers 9 bases. From germline, CDR1 is SGHAT and CDR2 FQDESV (reference sequence). Trimming at V came to 4 bases and at J to 11 bases, leaving 9 bases not matched to a gene. CDR3 length: 14 residues.

The chain uses TRBV11-3 and TRBJ2-1, with TRBD2 identical over 7 bases. The CDR3 is 17 residues long. The ends lost 3 bases at V and 6 bases at J; junction bases unmatched: 14. Germline values: CDR1 SGHNT, CDR2 YENEEA. The CDR3 bases are TGTGCCAGCAGCTTTCACGCATTAGTGGGAGGGCCCAATGAGCAGTTCTTC. This translates into CASSFHALVGGPNEQFF.

This clonotype was counted only a few times. At one of its ends the junction is not consistent with the germline gene, which may arise from a read error. This rearrangement joins TRBV29-1 to TRBJ1-1, with D hard to call. Per the germline V gene, CDR1 is SQVTM and CDR2 is ANQGSEA. This CDR3 is built from 17 residues. The CDR3 region has the DNA TGTAGCGTTGGGCCGGGCAGTAGCTTAAGAGAGAACACTGAAGCTTTCTTT. It specifies CSVGPGSSLRENTEAFF.

Note on this clonotype: One junction end disagrees with the germline gene, perhaps due to a read error. The chain joins TRBV6-5 to TRBJ2-1, with 10 bases that match TRBD2. This CDR3 comprises 15 residues. Germline V CDR1 and CDR2: MNHEY, SVGAGI. The CDR3 loop is CTSSSRTSGRGEQFF. The CDR3 DNA sequence: TGTACCAGCAGTTCCAGGACTAGCGGTAGAGGTGAGCAGTTCTTC.

Regarding this clonotype: A much larger clone sits a single nucleotide away, making a read error possible. The V and J genes are TRBV5-1 and TRBJ2-7; TRBD2 matches at 8 bases. This CDR3 spans 14 amino acids. The germline V gene encodes CDR1 SGHRS and CDR2 YFSETQ. Germline trimming cut 5 bases from V and 6 bases from J; bases unmatched to any gene: 10. In DNA, the CDR3 is TGCGCCAGCAGTGTCGGTGGCGGGAGGACCGAGCAGTACTTC. As protein: CASSVGGGRTEQYF. Using reference TRBV5-1 and TRBJ2-7 for the parts outside the CDR3, the full variable domain is KAGVTQTPRYLIKTRGQQVTLSCSPISGHRSVSWYQQTPGQGLQFLFEYFSETQRNKGNFPGRFSGRQFSNSRSEMNVSTLELGDSALYLCASSVGGGRTEQYFGPGTRLTVT.

In the case of this clonotype: A much larger clone lies one base from this, so it may be a read error. This chain links TRBV7-9 with TRBJ2-1; TRBD1 is a possible D gene (6 bases). The ends were cut back, 1 base at V and 4 bases at J, with 17 bases in the middle. The CDR3 sequence is 17 residues long. Germline CDR1 SEHNR, CDR2 FQNEAQ (reference sequence). The DNA of the CDR3 is TGTGCCAGCAGCTTAGGATCCCAGCGAAGGGGGTACAATGAGCAGTTCTTC. Its protein product is CASSLGSQRRGYNEQFF.

This chain links TRBV29-1 with TRBJ2-1, with 9 bases lining up with TRBD2. The CDR3 covers 11 residues. The germline CDR1 and CDR2 sequences are SQVTM and ANQGSEA. The CDR3 DNA sequence: TGCAGTATGTGGGCGGGAGGGGAGCAGTTCTTC. It encodes CSMWAGGEQFF.

This clonotype showed up many times. V usage is TRBV28 and J usage is TRBJ1-1, with D perhaps matching TRBD1 (6 bases). The V end was cut by 6 bases, the J end by 11 bases, with 19 bases between. The CDR3 spans 13 residues. Germline-derived CDR1 and CDR2 are MDHEN and SYDVKM. CDR3 DNA: TGTGCCAGCAGATACTCAGGGGTCGGTGGGGCTTTCTTT. Translating it yields CASRYSGVGGAFF.

In its sample, this clonotype was seen once. This CDR3 fails to terminate in the conserved phenylalanine or tryptophan, so it likely reflects a read error. The chain is built from TRBV11-2 and TRBJ2-1, with D possibly matching TRBD1 (6 bases). Trimming cost V 9 bases and J 7 bases, with 28 bases left between them. Looked up from germline, CDR1 is SGHAT and CDR2 is FQNNGV. This CDR3 region has 17 residues. The CDR3 DNA is TGTGCCAGTAGCCTAGATCAACAGGGTATAGTCTATAATGAGCAGTTCTAC. It specifies CASSLDQQGIVYNEQFY.

As concerns this clonotype: This may be a read error, as it is one base from a much larger clone. The CDR3 coding sequence is TGTGCCAGCAGCATGGGGGCGGACGAGCAGCACTTC. It is translated as CASSMGADEQHF. The chain has TRBV5-5 and TRBJ2-7, with D perhaps matching TRBD1 (6 bases). Germline lookup yields CDR1 SGHKS and CDR2 YYEKEE (reference sequence). The length of the CDR3 is 12 residues.

There are many counts of this clonotype. The gene calls are TRBV6-2 or TRBV6-3 and TRBJ2-4; D remains unclear. The germline V gene encodes CDR1 MNHEY and CDR2 SVGEGT. The V end lost 5 bases, the J end lost 10 bases, and 15 bases lay between the germline ends. The CDR3 has 13 residues. CDR3 nucleotides: TGTGCCAGCAGTCAAACTATGACACGGATTCAGTACTTC. It encodes CASSQTMTRIQYF.

A single count supports this clonotype. The J gene is TRBJ2-6, the V gene TRBV6-5; D assignment may be TRBD1 or TRBD2 (6 bases each). This CDR3 has 16 residues. Trimming shortened V by 10 bases and J by 2 bases, and 18 bases separated the two germline ends. Germline V CDR1 and CDR2: MNHEY, SVGAGI. This CDR3 is CAITRAGGTGANVLTF. CDR3 nucleotides: TGTGCCATCACCCGCGCCGGGGGCACTGGGGCCAACGTCCTGACTTTC.

The chain has TRBV29-1 and TRBJ2-1; no clear D gene. The CDR3 totals 14 residues. Germline CDR1 reads SQVTM; CDR2 reads ANQGSEA. The CDR3 nucleotides read TGCAGTGCCATGGCAAGGTGGGATTACAATGAGCAGTTCTTC. This translates into CSAMARWDYNEQFF.

Details on this clonotype: This may be a read error: a much more frequent sequence differs by one nucleotide. The chain joins TRBV6-5 to TRBJ1-3, with unresolved D. The CDR3 has 11 amino acids. The ends were cut back, 10 bases at V and 3 bases at J, with 7 bases in the middle. Germline V gene sequence: CDR1 MNHEY, CDR2 SVGAGI. Here the CDR3 reads CANTLGNTIYF. The CDR3 DNA reads TGTGCCAACACCCTTGGAAACACCATATATTTT.

In its sample, this clonotype was seen many times. The gene calls are TRBV5-5 and TRBJ2-7, with D perhaps assigned TRBD1 or TRBD2 (5 bases each). In germline, CDR1 is SGHKS, CDR2 YYEKEE (reference sequence). V was shortened by 0 bases and J by 1 base, with 11 bases between the two germline ends. The CDR3 loop spans 15 amino acids. The CDR3 loop reads CASSLGGTASYEQYF. Here the CDR3 DNA reads TGTGCCAGCAGCTTGGGTGGGACCGCTTCCTACGAGCAGTACTTC.

In this sample, this clonotype turned up many times. J is TRBJ2-1 and V is TRBV12-3 or TRBV12-4, with TRBD1 matching 7 bases. The ends lost 5 bases at V and 3 bases at J; junction bases unmatched: 4. The CDR3 has 14 residues. The CDR3 sequence is CASSPRDSYNEQFF. CDR3 nucleotide sequence: TGTGCCAGCAGTCCCCGGGACAGCTACAATGAGCAGTTCTTC.

The rearrangement links TRBV29-1 to TRBJ1-4; tentatively, D is TRBD1 (5 bases). Between the trimmed V and J ends, which lost 2 bases and 13 bases, there was a span of 17 bases. In germline, CDR1 is SQVTM, CDR2 ANQGSEA. The CDR3 length is 13 residues. CDR3 DNA: TGCAGCGTTGAAAGCATGGGGAATGACAGACTGTTTTTT. This translates into CSVESMGNDRLFF.

Regarding this clonotype: A read error may be the cause here, since a much bigger clone is one base away. The DNA is omitted, as the CDR3 cannot be located on it reliably, and the CDR3 follows TCRdb's listing. The chain has TRBV7-9 and TRBJ1-3. The CDR3 spans 15 residues, counting both ends. Germline lookup yields CDR1 SEHNR and CDR2 FQNEAQ (reference sequence). The CDR3 protein is CASSLYWASGNTLYF.

For this clonotype: An end of the junction differs from the germline gene, which may be a read error. The V gene is TRBV25-1, the J gene TRBJ2-3; D uncertain. The CDR3 has 15 residues. Germline CDR1 is MGHDK and CDR2 is SYGVNS. The CDR3 region has the DNA TGTGCTAGCAGTGAGTTGTGGACGAGCACAGATACGCAGTATTTT. Translation: CASSELWTSTDTQYF.

Concerning this clonotype: One junction end disagrees with the germline gene, perhaps due to a read error. V and J are TRBV6-4 and TRBJ2-7; no definite D call. CDR3 length: 15 amino acids. Germline V CDR1 and CDR2: MRHNA, SNTAGT. CDR3 in DNA: TGTGCCAGCAGTCTAACCGACGGCAGGTCCTACGAGCGGTACTTC. As protein: CASSLTDGRSYERYF.